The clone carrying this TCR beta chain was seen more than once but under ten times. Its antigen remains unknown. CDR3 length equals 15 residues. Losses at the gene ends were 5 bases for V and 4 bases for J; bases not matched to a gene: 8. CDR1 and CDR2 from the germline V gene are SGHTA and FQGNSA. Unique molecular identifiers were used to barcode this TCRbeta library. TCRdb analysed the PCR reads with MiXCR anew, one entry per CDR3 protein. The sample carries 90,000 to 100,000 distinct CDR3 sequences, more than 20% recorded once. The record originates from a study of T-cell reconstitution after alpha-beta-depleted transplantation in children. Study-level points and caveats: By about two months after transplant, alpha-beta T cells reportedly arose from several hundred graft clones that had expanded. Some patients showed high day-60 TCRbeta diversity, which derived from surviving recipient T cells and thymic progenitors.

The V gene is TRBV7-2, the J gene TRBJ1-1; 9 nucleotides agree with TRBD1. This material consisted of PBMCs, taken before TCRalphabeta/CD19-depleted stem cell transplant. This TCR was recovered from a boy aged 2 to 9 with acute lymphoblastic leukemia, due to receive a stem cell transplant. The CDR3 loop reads CASSLRGQGGTEAFF. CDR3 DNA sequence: TGTGCCAGCAGCCTCAGGGGACAGGGAGGCACTGAAGCTTTCTTT.